This TCR beta chain was observed in a study of radiation and T cells in renal cell carcinoma. Time point denoted: blood 2 weeks post-SBRT. The treatment: 15 Gy SBRT to primary tumor, nephrectomy 4 weeks later. Some clones are missing from TCRdb's copy, which holds only in-frame ones; the method was immunoSEQ multiplex PCR. The sample gives 70,000 to 90,000 clones, 70% to 90% of which show up once; roughly 20% is in the top ten. This clonotype originated in a woman aged 45-65 years with renal cell carcinoma. Sequencing used blood, obtained from a patient whose treatment included radiotherapy and nephrectomy.

The CDR3 nucleotides are TGTGCCAGCACCCCGCTAGGGTCGATAACAGATACGCAGTATTTT. Residues: CASTPLGSITDTQYF. The V and J genes are TRBV6-6 and TRBJ2-3; no reliable D call. CDR3 size: 15 residues. Germline CDR1 MNHNY, CDR2 SVGAGI (reference sequence). Trimming removed 7 bases at V and 3 bases at J, with 17 bases between.